This T cell receptor (beta chain) was profiled in a study of cytomegalovirus exposure and HLA in healthy donors. PCR amplification relied on 60 Vbeta primers (plus 13 Jbeta primers). The assay was immunoSEQ multiplex PCR, and TCRdb's table has in-frame clones only and misses some. The sample comprises roughly 77,000 clones, 10% of which are singletons, and approximately 23% rests with the top ten. This clone was seen a handful of times. V lost 4 bases and J 4 bases, leaving 14 bases between the germline ends. Germline-derived CDR1 and CDR2 are SNHLY and FYNNEI. The CDR3 is 15 amino acids. The genes are TRBV2 and TRBJ1-5; weak D call: TRBD1 (6 bases). The clonotype was recovered from a man in his sixties in good health and CMV-seropositive. The sample comprised PBMCs. CDR3 amino acids: CASSGEGGRNQPQHF. CDR3 nucleotides: TGTGCCAGCAGTGGGGAGGGGGGGAGAAATCAGCCCCAGCATTTT.